The source of this TCR beta chain is a study of cytomegalovirus exposure and HLA in healthy donors. General study results and limits: A few CMV-associated chains proved CMV antigen-specific in vitro. There were about 160 TCR beta chains listed as cytomegalovirus-associated.

Assay used: immunoSEQ multiplex PCR; TCRdb lists only in-frame clones, some missing. The sample lists about 360,000 clones, about nine tenths occurring once. This clone was seen a few times. The antigen is unknown. In the same sample, other DNA sequences code for this CDR3. Losses at the gene ends were 4 bases for V and 2 bases for J; bases not matched to a gene: 3. The CDR3 is 14 amino acids. Germline loops: CDR1 MDHEN, CDR2 SYDVKM. This clonotype was obtained from a young woman in good health and CMV-seronegative. Sequenced: PBMCs. This sequence joins TRBV28 and TRBJ2-7, with TRBD1 matching over 9 bases. The CDR3 reads CASSSTGGTYEQYF. The CDR3 DNA reads as TGTGCCAGCAGTTCGACAGGGGGGACCTACGAGCAGTACTTC.